These 27 T cell receptor beta chains originate from one sample sequenced in a study of blood T cell repertoires in COVID-19. Sequencing was performed with immunoSEQ multiplex PCR; in TCRdb, only in-frame clones are kept and a portion is missing. The table has 65,000 to 90,000 clones, 60% to 80% seen once. Sequenced material: peripheral blood. The origin of the receptors is a man aged 65 to 79 with active or convalescent COVID-19.

This rearrangement joins TRBV24-1 to TRBJ2-2; tentatively, D is TRBD1 (5 bases). V was trimmed by 4 bases and J by 8 bases, leaving 10 bases between them. The V gene's germline CDR1 is KGHDR and CDR2 SFDVKD. The CDR3 runs 13 residues. The DNA of the CDR3 is TGTGCCACCAGTGACAGGGTTACGGGGGAGCTGTTTTTT. Translation: CATSDRVTGELFF.

The chain carries TRBV10-3 and TRBJ1-2; D not resolved. This CDR3 spans 16 amino acids. Per germline, CDR1 ENHRY and CDR2 SYGVKD. Trimming cost V 8 bases and J 8 bases, with 27 bases left between them. CDR3 bases: TGTGCCATCTCCGGCAACACGGGTCGGGAGGTCAACGGCTACACCTTC. This sequence encodes CAISGNTGREVNGYTF.

The J gene is TRBJ2-5, the V gene TRBV29-1; 8 bases agree with TRBD2. This CDR3 is 15 amino acids long. Unmatched junction bases numbered 10, after V lost 4 bases and J lost 3 bases. The germline V gene has CDR1 SQVTM and CDR2 ANQGSEA. CDR3 nucleotides: TGCAGCGTTGTGCCTAGCGGGCCTCTAAAAGAGACCCAGTACTTC. Protein: CSVVPSGPLKETQYF.

The chain couples TRBV2 to TRBJ2-5; possible D gene TRBD2, 5 bases. In germline, CDR1 is SNHLY, CDR2 FYNNEI. This CDR3 contains 13 residues. V was pared by 7 bases and J by 7 bases, with 16 bases between. The CDR3 sequence: CASKTGSLGTQYF. CDR3 nucleotides: TGTGCCAGCAAAACGGGGTCACTGGGGACCCAGTACTTC.

The chain recombines TRBV9 with TRBJ2-1; D is possibly TRBD1 (6 bases). This CDR3 is 18 amino acids long. V was cut by 3 bases and J by 2 bases, with 21 bases left in between. Germline V gene lookup returns CDR1 SGDLS and CDR2 YYNGEE. CDR3 in DNA: TGTGCCAGCAGCGCAAGTAACCCGACAGGCTTCACCTACAATGAGCAGTTCTTC. Translated, it gives CASSASNPTGFTYNEQFF.

The rearrangement links TRBV4-2 to TRBJ2-1; D may be TRBD1 (5 bases). This CDR3 is built from 17 residues. Germline values: CDR1 LGHNA, CDR2 YNFKEQ. V lost 3 bases to trimming and J lost 5 bases, with 20 bases between them. CDR3 sequence (DNA): TGTGCCAGCAGCCAGCCCACTCAGGACACAACCAACAATGAGCAGTTCTTC. It codes for CASSQPTQDTTNNEQFF.

The chain employs TRBV21-1 and TRBJ1-6; the table gives TRBD1 as D, unverified against the DNA. TRBV21-1 is given as a pseudogene. The CDR3 contains 17 residues. This CDR3 reads CASSSCSSGQYNSPLHF. The DNA for the CDR3 is TGTGCCAGCAGCAGTTGCTCTAGTGGACAATATAATTCACCCCTCCACTTT.

The chain uses TRBV14 and TRBJ1-2; D might be TRBD1 (6 bases). This CDR3 contains 12 residues. In germline, CDR1 is SGHDN, CDR2 FVKESK. Trimming shortened V by 4 bases and J by 8 bases, and 11 bases separated the two germline ends. The CDR3 region has the DNA TGTGCCAGCAGCCCGACAGGTTGGGGCTACACCTTC. Translated, it gives CASSPTGWGYTF.

The chain carries TRBV11-2 and TRBJ2-6; D gene unclear. There are 14 residues in the CDR3. CDR1 is SGHAT, CDR2 FQNNGV, per germline. V was clipped by 8 bases and J by 0 bases, with 8 bases between them. The CDR3 coding sequence is TGTGCCAGCGGGCCCTTCTCTGGGGCCAACGTCCTGACTTTC. This codes for CASGPFSGANVLTF.

The genes are TRBV7-9 and TRBJ1-2; D gene ambiguous. CDR3 size: 14 residues. Germline V gene data show CDR1 as SEHNR and CDR2 as FQNEAQ (reference sequence). Trimming pared 1 base from V and 4 bases from J, leaving 10 bases between. The CDR3 sequence is CASSLGGAPYGYTF. The CDR3 DNA follows: TGTGCCAGCAGCTTAGGTGGAGCCCCCTATGGCTACACCTTC. The full variable domain, in which reference TRBV7-9 and TRBJ1-2 provide the parts outside the CDR3, is DTGVSQNPRHKITKRGQNVTFRCDPISEHNRLYWYRQTLGQGPEFLTYFQNEAQLEKSRLLSDRFSAERPKGSFSTLEIQRTEQGDSAMYLCASSLGGAPYGYTFGSGTRLTVV.

The rearrangement links TRBV3-1 (or the pseudogene TRBV3-2) to TRBJ1-4, with D hard to call. V gave up 3 bases and J gave up 4 bases, with 12 bases separating them. Germline V gene sequence: CDR1 LGHDT, CDR2 YNNKEL (reference sequence). The CDR3 is made up of 15 amino acids. CDR3 in amino acids: CASSQAGKNNEKLFF. The CDR3 DNA is TGTGCCAGCAGCCAGGCGGGGAAAAATAATGAAAAACTGTTTTTT.

This CDR3 reads CASSSPRGGTEAFF. CDR3 DNA: TGTGCCAGCAGCTCTCCCCGGGGGGGCACTGAAGCTTTCTTT. This chain uses TRBV11-2 with TRBJ1-1, with D maybe TRBD1 (5 bases). This CDR3 has 14 residues. V was shortened by 4 bases and J by 4 bases, with 13 bases between the two germline ends. Germline V gene data show CDR1 as SGHAT and CDR2 as FQNNGV.

V and J are TRBV28 and TRBJ2-1; weak D call: TRBD2 (5 bases). The V end was cut by 3 bases, the J end by 4 bases, with 19 bases between. The CDR3 has 17 residues. The germline gives CDR1 MDHEN, CDR2 SYDVKM. CDR3 DNA: TGTGCCAGCAGTTTTGCCCGTTTTGGTGGGAGTTACAATGAGCAGTTCTTC. The encoded protein is CASSFARFGGSYNEQFF.

This clone showed up just a few times. Different DNA sequences within this sample yield the same CDR3. The chain uses TRBV7-2 and TRBJ2-7; TRBD1 matches 8 bases. CDR1 and CDR2 from the germline V gene are SGHTA and FQGNSA. V lost 3 bases and J lost 2; bases outside the gene matches: 3. CDR3 length equals 14 residues. As DNA, the CDR3 is TGTGCCAGCAGCTTGGGACAGGCCCCCTACGAGCAGTACTTC. This sequence encodes CASSLGQAPYEQYF. Filled out from reference TRBV7-2 and TRBJ2-7, the complete variable domain reads GAGVSQSPSNKVTEKGKDVELRCDPISGHTALYWYRQSLGQGLEFLIYFQGNSAPDKSGLPSDRFSAERTGGSVSTLTIQRTQQEDSAVYLCASSLGQAPYEQYFGPGTRLTVT.

The rearrangement uses TRBV19 and TRBJ1-5; unclear D gene. Trimming removed 7 bases from V and 2 bases from J, with 9 bases in between. The CDR3 length is 13 residues. Germline V CDR1 and CDR2: LNHDA, SQIVND (reference sequence). CDR3 amino acids: CASTSFGNQPQHF. DNA of the CDR3: TGTGCCAGTACTAGTTTCGGCAATCAGCCCCAGCATTTT.

DNA of the CDR3: TGTGCCAGCAGTAGAGATGGGAACACTGAAGCTTTCTTT. Protein sequence: CASSRDGNTEAFF. The J gene is TRBJ1-1, the V gene TRBV6-4; D not certain. CDR1 MRHNA and CDR2 SNTAGT come from the germline V gene. The CDR3 is 13 amino acids. Trimming pared 5 bases from V and 1 base from J, leaving 8 bases between.

The chain couples TRBV9 to TRBJ2-6, with 12 nucleotides matching TRBD1. The V gene end was trimmed by 4 bases and the J gene end by 4 bases; junction bases not matched to a gene: 6. CDR3 length equals 17 residues. Germline V gene sequence: CDR1 SGDLS, CDR2 YYNGEE. CDR3: CASSPRDRGLGANVLTF. CDR3 nucleotides: TGTGCCAGCAGCCCTAGGGACAGGGGGCTAGGGGCCAACGTCCTGACTTTC.

V and J are TRBV27 and TRBJ2-1, with 9 bases aligning to TRBD2. CDR3 length: 15 residues. CDR1 MNHEY and CDR2 SMNVEV come from the germline V gene (reference sequence). Trimming took 6 bases from V and 7 from J; bases not matched to a gene: 10. This CDR3 is CASSLYLAGLNEQFF. The CDR3 coding sequence is TGTGCCAGCAGCCTCTACCTAGCGGGGCTTAATGAGCAGTTCTTC.

This clone occurred once. The chain employs TRBV2 and TRBJ2-6, with D tentatively TRBD1 (5 bases). The ends were cut back, 6 bases at V and 2 bases at J, with 17 bases in the middle. CDR3 size: 17 residues. Looked up from germline, CDR1 is SNHLY and CDR2 is FYNNEI. This chain's CDR3 is CASSPTVRGAGANVLTF. The CDR3 DNA is TGTGCCAGCAGCCCCACTGTTAGGGGTGCTGGGGCCAACGTCCTGACTTTC.

The rearrangement links TRBV7-2 to TRBJ1-6, with 7 nucleotides matching TRBD1. This CDR3 is 15 amino acids long. V gave up 4 bases and J gave up 6 bases; unmatched junction bases: 6. Germline V gene lookup returns CDR1 SGHTA and CDR2 FQGNSA. CDR3 amino acids: CASSSKKGANSPLHF. In DNA form, the CDR3 reads TGTGCCAGCAGCTCCAAAAAGGGGGCTAATTCACCCCTCCACTTT.

This rearrangement joins TRBV6-5 to TRBJ1-2; 10 bases are a match to TRBD1. Germline V lookup: CDR1 MNHEY, CDR2 SVGAGI. J gave up 8 bases and V 9 bases, and 6 bases lay outside the gene matches. The CDR3 is 12 residues long. CDR3 in amino acids: CASGQGERGYTF. In nucleotides, the CDR3 is TGTGCCAGTGGACAGGGGGAACGAGGCTACACCTTC.

CDR3 region: CASSTDRQANYGYTF. In nucleotides, the CDR3 is TGTGCCAGCAGCACAGACCGACAAGCCAACTATGGCTACACCTTC. V is TRBV7-9 and J is TRBJ1-2; D unresolved. CDR3 size: 15 residues. V lost 5 bases and J 2 bases, leaving 15 bases between the germline ends. CDR1 is SEHNR, CDR2 FQNEAQ, per germline (reference sequence).

This chain links TRBV5-4 with TRBJ1-3; D might be TRBD1 (6 bases). This CDR3 contains 15 residues. Germline-derived CDR1 and CDR2 are SGHNT and YYREEE (reference sequence). Trimming pared 4 bases from V and 0 bases from J, leaving 11 bases between. The CDR3 loop reads CASSLTGRSGNTIYF. The CDR3 nucleotides read TGTGCCAGCAGCCTGACAGGCCGCTCTGGAAACACCATATATTTT.

This chain connects TRBV2 to TRBJ1-5; 7 bases map to TRBD1. Germline CDR1 is SNHLY and CDR2 is FYNNEI. The CDR3 runs to 14 residues. V shed 4 bases and J 0 bases; nucleotides not matched to a gene: 0. CDR3 amino acids: CASSGQGSNQPQHF. The DNA for the CDR3 is TGTGCCAGCAGTGGACAGGGTAGCAATCAGCCCCAGCATTTT. Supplemented by reference TRBV2 and TRBJ1-5, the full variable domain reads EPEVTQTPSHQVTQMGQEVILRCVPISNHLYFYWYRQILGQKVEFLVSFYNNEISEKSEIFDDQFSVERPDGSNFTLKIRSTKLEDSAMYFCASSGQGSNQPQHFGDGTRLSIL.

V is TRBV29-1 and J is TRBJ2-4; TRBD2 agrees at 8 bases. From germline, CDR1 is SQVTM and CDR2 ANQGSEA. The CDR3 spans 12 residues. The CDR3 spells CGKAGVDGIQYF. The CDR3 DNA reads as TGCGGAAAAGCGGGGGTAGATGGCATTCAGTACTTC. The full variable domain, with the rest looked up from reference TRBV29-1 and TRBJ2-4, is SAVISQKPSRDICQRGTSLTIQCQVDSQVTMMFWYRQQPGQSLTLIATANQGSEATYESGFVIDKFPISRPNLTFSTLTVSNMSPEDSSIYLCGKAGVDGIQYFGAGTRLSVL.

This clone was found a few times. This chain joins TRBV19 and TRBJ1-5; maybe TRBD1 (6 bases). Trimming shortened V by 10 bases and J by 6 bases, and 19 bases separated the two germline ends. The CDR3 is made up of 14 amino acids. Germline-derived CDR1 and CDR2 are LNHDA and SQIVND (reference sequence). The chain's CDR3 is CATNRQALGQPQHF. CDR3 in DNA: TGTGCCACGAATCGACAGGCCCTCGGTCAGCCCCAGCATTTT.

The genes are TRBV15 and TRBJ1-5, with D unclear. Germline V gene lookup returns CDR1 LNHNV and CDR2 YYDKDF (reference sequence). V lost 0 bases to trimming and J lost 8 bases, with 8 bases between them. The CDR3 runs to 13 residues. DNA for the CDR3: TGTGCCACCAGCAGAGATTTGGGCGAGCCCCAGCATTTT. Amino acids: CATSRDLGEPQHF.